This section outlines one T cell receptor (beta chain) sequence together with its context. The record originates from a study of technical replicates of blood from a few donors. This CDR3 has 11 amino acids. CDR1 MNHEY and CDR2 SVGAGI come from the germline V gene. The ends were cut back, 5 bases at V and 7 bases at J, with 6 bases in the middle. Clones were read by immunoSEQ multiplex PCR, and TCRdb kept only the in-frame ones, dropping some. The repertoire holds 65,000 to 80,000 clones, with under 98% as singletons. This TCR was sampled from a human donor in good health. The sequenced sample consisted of T cells isolated from PBMCs. The V and J genes are TRBV6-5 and TRBJ2-1, with D unclear. In DNA form, the CDR3 reads TGTGCCAGCAGTAGACTTAATGAGCAGTTCTTC. Translating gives CASSRLNEQFF.